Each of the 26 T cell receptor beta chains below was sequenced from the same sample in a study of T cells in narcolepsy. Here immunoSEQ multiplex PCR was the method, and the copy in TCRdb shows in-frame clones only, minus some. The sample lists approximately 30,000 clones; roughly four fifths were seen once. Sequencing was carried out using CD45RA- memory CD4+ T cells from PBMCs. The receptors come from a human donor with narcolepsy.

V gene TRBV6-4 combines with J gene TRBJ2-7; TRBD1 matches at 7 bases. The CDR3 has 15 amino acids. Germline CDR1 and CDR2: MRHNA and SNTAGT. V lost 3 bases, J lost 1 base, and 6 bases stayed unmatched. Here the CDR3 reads CASSETWDSSYEQYF. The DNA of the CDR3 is TGTGCCAGCAGTGAAACCTGGGACAGTTCCTACGAGCAGTACTTC.

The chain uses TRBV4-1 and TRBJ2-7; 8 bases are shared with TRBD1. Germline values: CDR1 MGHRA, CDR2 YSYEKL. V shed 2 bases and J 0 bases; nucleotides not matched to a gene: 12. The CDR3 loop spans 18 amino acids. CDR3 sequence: CASSQRQRQGPRSYEQYF. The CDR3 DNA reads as TGCGCCAGCAGCCAACGCCAACGACAGGGGCCACGCTCCTACGAGCAGTACTTC.

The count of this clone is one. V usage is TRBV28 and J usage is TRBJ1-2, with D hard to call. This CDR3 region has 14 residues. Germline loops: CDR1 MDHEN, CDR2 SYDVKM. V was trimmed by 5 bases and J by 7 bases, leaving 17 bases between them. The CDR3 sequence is CASSHRDGRSGYTF. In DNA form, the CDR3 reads TGTGCCAGCAGTCACCGGGATGGTCGGTCTGGCTACACCTTC.

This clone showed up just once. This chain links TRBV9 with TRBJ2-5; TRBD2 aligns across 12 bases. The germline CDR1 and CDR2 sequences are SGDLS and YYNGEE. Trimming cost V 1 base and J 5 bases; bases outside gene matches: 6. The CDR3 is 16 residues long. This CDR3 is CASSVSSGRAGETQYF. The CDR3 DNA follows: TGTGCCAGCAGCGTATCTAGCGGGAGGGCCGGTGAGACCCAGTACTTC.

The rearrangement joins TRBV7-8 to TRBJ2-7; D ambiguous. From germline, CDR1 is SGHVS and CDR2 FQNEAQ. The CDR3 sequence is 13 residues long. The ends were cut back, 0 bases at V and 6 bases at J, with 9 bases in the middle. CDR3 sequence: CASSLAGPGEQYF. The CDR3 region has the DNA TGTGCCAGCAGCTTAGCTGGGCCCGGCGAGCAGTACTTC.

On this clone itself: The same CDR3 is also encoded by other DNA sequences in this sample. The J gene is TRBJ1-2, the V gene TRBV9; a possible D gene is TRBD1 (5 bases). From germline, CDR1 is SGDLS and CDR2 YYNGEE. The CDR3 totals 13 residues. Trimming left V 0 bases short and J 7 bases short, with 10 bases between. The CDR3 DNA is TGTGCCAGCAGCGTAGAAGGGGTCGGTGGCTACACCTTC. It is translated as CASSVEGVGGYTF. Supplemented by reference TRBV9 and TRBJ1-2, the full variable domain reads DSGVTQTPKHLITATGQRVTLRCSPRSGDLSVYWYQQSLDQGLQFLIQYYNGEERAKGNILERFSAQQFPDLHSELNLSSLELGDSALYFCASSVEGVGGYTFGSGTRLTVV.

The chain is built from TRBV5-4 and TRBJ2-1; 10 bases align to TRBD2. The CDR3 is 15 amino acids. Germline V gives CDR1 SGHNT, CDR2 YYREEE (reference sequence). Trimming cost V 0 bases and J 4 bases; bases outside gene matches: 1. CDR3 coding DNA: TGTGCCAGCAGCTTGGGGACTAGCGGATACAATGAGCAGTTCTTC. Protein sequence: CASSLGTSGYNEQFF.

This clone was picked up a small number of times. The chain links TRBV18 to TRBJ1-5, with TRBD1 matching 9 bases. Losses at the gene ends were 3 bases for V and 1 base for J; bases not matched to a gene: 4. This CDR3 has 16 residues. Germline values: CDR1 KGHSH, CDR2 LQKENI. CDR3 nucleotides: TGTGCCAGCTCACCTTACGGACAGGGGAGCAATCAGCCCCAGCATTTT. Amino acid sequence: CASSPYGQGSNQPQHF.

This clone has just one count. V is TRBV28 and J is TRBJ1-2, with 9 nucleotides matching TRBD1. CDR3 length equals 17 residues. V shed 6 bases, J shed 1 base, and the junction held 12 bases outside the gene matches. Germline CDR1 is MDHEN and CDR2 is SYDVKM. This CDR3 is CASREGQGPTFNYGYTF. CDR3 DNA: TGTGCCAGCAGGGAGGGACAGGGTCCTACTTTTAACTATGGCTACACCTTC.

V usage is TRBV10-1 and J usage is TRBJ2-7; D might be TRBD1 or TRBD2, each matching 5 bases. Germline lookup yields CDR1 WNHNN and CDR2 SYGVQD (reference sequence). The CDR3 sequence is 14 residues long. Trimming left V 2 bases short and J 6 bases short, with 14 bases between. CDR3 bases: TGCGCCAGCAGTGAGGAGGTGAAGGGGAGCGAGCAGTACTTC. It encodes CASSEEVKGSEQYF.

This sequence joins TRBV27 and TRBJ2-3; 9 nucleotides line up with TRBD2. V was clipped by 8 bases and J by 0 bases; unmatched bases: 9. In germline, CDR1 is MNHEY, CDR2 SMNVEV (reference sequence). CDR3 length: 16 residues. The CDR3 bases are TGTGCCAGCCGATTCGTGACTAGCGGAAGCACAGATACGCAGTATTTT. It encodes CASRFVTSGSTDTQYF.

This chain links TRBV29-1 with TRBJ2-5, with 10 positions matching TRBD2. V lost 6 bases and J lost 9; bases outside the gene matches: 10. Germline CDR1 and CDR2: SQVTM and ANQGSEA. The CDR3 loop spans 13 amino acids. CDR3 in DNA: TGCAGCGTCACTAGCGGGACAGGTGGGGCCCAGTACTTC. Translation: CSVTSGTGGAQYF.

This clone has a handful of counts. CDR3 bases: TGTGCCAGGAACACCGGGGAGCTGTTTTTT. Amino acids: CARNTGELFF. This chain links TRBV6-6 with TRBJ2-2; no clear D gene. CDR1 and CDR2 (germline): MNHNY, SVGAGI (reference sequence). Trimming took 9 bases from V and 1 from J, leaving 0 bases between them. CDR3 size: 10 residues.

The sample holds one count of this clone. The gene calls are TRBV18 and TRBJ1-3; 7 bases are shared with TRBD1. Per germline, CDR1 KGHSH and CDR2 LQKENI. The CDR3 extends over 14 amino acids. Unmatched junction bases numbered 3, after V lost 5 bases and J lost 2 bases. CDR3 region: CASSFDRAGNTIYF. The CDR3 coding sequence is TGTGCCAGCTCATTCGACAGGGCTGGAAACACCATATATTTT.

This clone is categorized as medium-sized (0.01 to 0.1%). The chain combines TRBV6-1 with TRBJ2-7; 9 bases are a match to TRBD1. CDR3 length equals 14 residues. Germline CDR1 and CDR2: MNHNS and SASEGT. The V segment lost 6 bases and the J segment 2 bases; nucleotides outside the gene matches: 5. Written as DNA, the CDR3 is TGTGCCAGCAGCCTGGGACAGGGTCCCTACGAGCAGTACTTC. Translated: CASSLGQGPYEQYF.

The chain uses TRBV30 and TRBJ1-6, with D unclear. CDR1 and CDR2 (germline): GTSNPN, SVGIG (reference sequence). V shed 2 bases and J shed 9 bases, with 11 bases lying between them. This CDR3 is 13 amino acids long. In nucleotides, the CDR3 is TGTGCCTGGAGTCCCTTTCAGAGTTCACCCCTCCACTTT. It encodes CAWSPFQSSPLHF. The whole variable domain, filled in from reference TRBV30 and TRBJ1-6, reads SQTIHQWPATLVQPVGSPLSLECTVEGTSNPNLYWYRQAAGRGLQLLFYSVGIGQISSEVPQNLSASRPQDRQFILSSKKLLLSDSGFYLCAWSPFQSSPLHFGNGTRLTVT.

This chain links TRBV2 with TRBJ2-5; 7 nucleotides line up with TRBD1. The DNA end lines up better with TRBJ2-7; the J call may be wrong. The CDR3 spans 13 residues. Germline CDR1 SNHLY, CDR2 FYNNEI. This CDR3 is CATQVSGGYEQYF. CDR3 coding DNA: TGTGCGACTCAGGTGTCAGGGGGCTACGAGCAGTACTTC.

Written as DNA, the CDR3 is TGTGCCAGCAGCTTAACGCAGGGCGCTGAAGCTTTCTTT. Protein sequence: CASSLTQGAEAFF. The chain couples TRBV11-3 to TRBJ1-1; D perhaps matches TRBD1 (5 bases). CDR1 SGHNT and CDR2 YENEEA come from the germline V gene. The V end lost 2 bases, the J end lost 6 bases, and 10 bases lay between the germline ends. The CDR3 sequence is 13 residues long.

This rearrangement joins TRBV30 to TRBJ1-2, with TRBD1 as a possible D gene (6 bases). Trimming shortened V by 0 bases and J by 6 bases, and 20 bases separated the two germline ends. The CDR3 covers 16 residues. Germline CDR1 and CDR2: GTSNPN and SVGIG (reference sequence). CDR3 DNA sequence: TGTGCCTGGAGTGTAGGACCCACAGGGCCCCCCCATGGCTACACCTTC. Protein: CAWSVGPTGPPHGYTF.

The CDR3 spells CAWSVVGERSPLHF. Here the CDR3 DNA reads TGTGCCTGGAGTGTCGTCGGGGAGAGGTCACCCCTCCACTTT. This chain joins TRBV30 and TRBJ1-6, with D unclear. With 0 bases removed from V and 10 bases from J, the gap between germline ends came to 13 bases. The CDR3 has 14 residues. Per germline, CDR1 GTSNPN and CDR2 SVGIG (reference sequence).

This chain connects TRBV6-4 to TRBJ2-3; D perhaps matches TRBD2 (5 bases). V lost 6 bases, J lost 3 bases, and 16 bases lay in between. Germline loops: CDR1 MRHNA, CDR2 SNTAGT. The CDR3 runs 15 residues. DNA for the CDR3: TGTGCCAGCAGCCAGTACGGGGTTCCGACAGATACGCAGTATTTT. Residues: CASSQYGVPTDTQYF.

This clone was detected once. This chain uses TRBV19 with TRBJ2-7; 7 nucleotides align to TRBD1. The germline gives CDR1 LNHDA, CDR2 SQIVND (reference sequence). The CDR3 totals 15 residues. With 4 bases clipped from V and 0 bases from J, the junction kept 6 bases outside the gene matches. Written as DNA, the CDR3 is TGTGCCAGTAGTACTTCCGGGACAGACTCCTACGAGCAGTACTTC. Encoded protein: CASSTSGTDSYEQYF.

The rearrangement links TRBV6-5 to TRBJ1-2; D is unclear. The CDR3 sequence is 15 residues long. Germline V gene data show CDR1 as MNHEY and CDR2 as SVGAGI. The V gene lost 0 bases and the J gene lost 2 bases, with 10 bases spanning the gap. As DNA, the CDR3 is TGTGCCAGCAGTTACTCCTTGAATACCAACTATGGCTACACCTTC. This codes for CASSYSLNTNYGYTF.

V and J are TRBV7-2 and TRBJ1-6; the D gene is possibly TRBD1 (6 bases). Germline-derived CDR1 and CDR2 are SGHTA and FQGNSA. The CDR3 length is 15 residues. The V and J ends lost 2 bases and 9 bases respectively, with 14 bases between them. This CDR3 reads CASSLFGGRGSPLHF. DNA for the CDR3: TGTGCCAGCAGCTTATTCGGGGGCAGGGGTTCACCCCTCCACTTT. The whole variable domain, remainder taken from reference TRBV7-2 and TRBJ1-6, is GAGVSQSPSNKVTEKGKDVELRCDPISGHTALYWYRQSLGQGLEFLIYFQGNSAPDKSGLPSDRFSAERTGGSVSTLTIQRTQQEDSAVYLCASSLFGGRGSPLHFGNGTRLTVT.

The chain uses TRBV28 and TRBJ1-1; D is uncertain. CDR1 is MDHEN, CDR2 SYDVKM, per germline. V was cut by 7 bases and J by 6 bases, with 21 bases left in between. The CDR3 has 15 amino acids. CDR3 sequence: CASTRSSGKFSEAFF. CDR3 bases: TGTGCCAGCACCCGAAGCTCCGGGAAGTTCTCTGAAGCTTTCTTT.

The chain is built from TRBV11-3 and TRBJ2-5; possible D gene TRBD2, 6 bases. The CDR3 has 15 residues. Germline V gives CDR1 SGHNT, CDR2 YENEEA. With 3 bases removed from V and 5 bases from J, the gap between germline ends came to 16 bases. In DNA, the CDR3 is TGTGCCAGCAGCTTCGGAGGGGATGCCCGGGAGACCCAGTACTTC. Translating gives CASSFGGDARETQYF. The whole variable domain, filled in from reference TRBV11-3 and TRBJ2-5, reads EAGVVQSPRYKIIEKKQPVAFWCNPISGHNTLYWYLQNLGQGPELLIRYENEEAVDDSQLPKDRFSAERLKGVDSTLKIQPAELGDSAVYLCASSFGGDARETQYFGPGTRLLVL.